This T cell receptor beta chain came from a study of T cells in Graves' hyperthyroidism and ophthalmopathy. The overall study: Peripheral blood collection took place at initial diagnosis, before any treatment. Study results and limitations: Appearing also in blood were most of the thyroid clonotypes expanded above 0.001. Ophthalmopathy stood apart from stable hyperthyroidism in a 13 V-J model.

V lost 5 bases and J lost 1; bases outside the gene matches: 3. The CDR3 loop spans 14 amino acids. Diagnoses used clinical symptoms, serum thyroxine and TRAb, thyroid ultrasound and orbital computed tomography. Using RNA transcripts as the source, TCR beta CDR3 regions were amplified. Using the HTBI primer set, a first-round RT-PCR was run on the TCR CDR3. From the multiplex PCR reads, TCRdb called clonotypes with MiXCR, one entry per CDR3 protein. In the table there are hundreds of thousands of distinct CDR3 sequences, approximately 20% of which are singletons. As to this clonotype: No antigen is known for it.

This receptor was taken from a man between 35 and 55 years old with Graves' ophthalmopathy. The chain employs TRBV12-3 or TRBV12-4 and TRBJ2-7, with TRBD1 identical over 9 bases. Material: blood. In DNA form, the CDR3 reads TGTGCCAGCAGTGGGGGACAGGGATCCTACGAGCAGTACTTC. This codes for CASSGGQGSYEQYF.